This T cell receptor (beta chain) was sequenced during a study of T cells in Graves' hyperthyroidism and ophthalmopathy. This clonotype has at least ten counts. The TCR beta CDR3 regions underwent amplification using RNA transcripts as the source. Carried out on the TCR CDR3, a first-round RT-PCR used the HTBI primer set. One entry per CDR3 protein, called by TCRdb with MiXCR from the multiplex PCR reads. The data contain hundreds of thousands of distinct CDR3 sequences, less than 25% of them singletons. There are 14 residues in the CDR3. V was pared by 5 bases and J by 3 bases, with 14 bases between. CDR1 and CDR2 (germline): MDHEN, SYDVKM.

The receptor was derived from a man between 25 and 39 years old with Graves' ophthalmopathy. Sequencing input: blood. The rearrangement links TRBV28 to TRBJ2-7; possible D gene TRBD1, 5 bases. The CDR3 DNA reads as TGTGCCAGCAGTCCCCTCTTCGACAGCTACGAGCAGTACTTC. It codes for CASSPLFDSYEQYF.